The source of this T cell receptor (beta chain) is a study of blood T cell repertoires in COVID-19. Per the study methods: How many nucleated cells were present was estimated from reference gene primer amplification. The table came from immunoSEQ multiplex PCR; TCRdb's copy has only in-frame clones and leaves some out. V, J and clone size reflect that table, while D and trimming were determined from the DNA. The repertoire holds 60,000 to 65,000 clones, about 76% seen once, with about 50% in the top ten. With 3 bases removed from V and 2 bases from J, the gap between germline ends came to 10 bases. This CDR3 region has 15 residues. CDR1 and CDR2 from the germline V gene are WSHSY and SAAADI. A few counts support this clone.

This TCR was recovered from a woman over 75 with acute or convalescent COVID-19. V gene TRBV10-2 combines with J gene TRBJ2-2; D may be TRBD2 (6 bases). Sequenced input: peripheral blood. The CDR3 DNA reads as TGCGCCAGCAGTGATTCTAGCGATAACACCGGGGAGCTGTTTTTT. Translating it yields CASSDSSDNTGELFF.